This T cell receptor beta chain was retrieved from a study of T cells in Graves' hyperthyroidism and ophthalmopathy. General observations from the study: Most clonotypes expanded in the thyroid (above 0.001) were also present in blood.

The study excluded patients with uncontrolled infection, other autoimmune disease, pregnancy or lactation. Diagnoses rested on clinical symptoms, serum thyroxine and TRAb, thyroid ultrasound and orbital computed tomography. RNA transcripts were the template for amplifying TCR beta CDR3 regions. The study used the HTBI primer set for a first-round RT-PCR of the TCR CDR3. TCRdb independently ran MiXCR on the multiplex PCR reads; one entry per CDR3 protein. Counted here are 330,000 or so distinct CDR3 sequences, around 19% occurring once; the ten biggest clones make up roughly 40%. Germline CDR1 reads SGHNT; CDR2 reads YYREEE (reference sequence). V shed 1 base, J shed 4 bases, and the junction held 6 bases outside the gene matches. There are 15 residues in the CDR3. Concerning this clonotype: The target antigen is unknown.

The chain employs TRBV5-4 and TRBJ2-5; 8 bases agree with TRBD1. This sequence was found in a man in his forties or fifties with Graves' ophthalmopathy. The specimen sequenced was blood. The CDR3 DNA is TGTGCCAGCAGCTTGACCGGACAGGGAGGAGAGACCCAGTACTTC. It encodes CASSLTGQGGETQYF.